This T cell receptor beta chain is drawn from a study of tumor and adjacent non-tumor tissue in lung cancer (dated by TCRdb to about 2018). Regarding the complete study: The cohort included around twelve adenocarcinoma, a couple of squamous cell carcinoma and 1 small cell lung cancer patients. Approximately 31 paired specimens, one tumor and one normal lung sample per patient, were profiled by TCRbeta CDR3 sequencing. The 15 or so patients were aged about 31 to 80 years, included roughly ten men and 5 women, and had TNM stage I to III disease. A total of some 130,000,000 productive TCRbeta reads were generated by sequencing, corresponding to an average of roughly 4.1 million reads per sample. Bulk TCRbeta repertoires were compared between lung tumor tissue and matched distant non-tumor lung tissue obtained from roughly 16 lung cancer patients. Study-level results and caveats: Neither the sequencing platform nor unique molecular identifiers are named or mentioned anywhere in the methods. Because peripheral blood was not sequenced, blood TCRbeta repertoires in the lung cancer patients of the study were not examined. Significantly higher TCR diversity (inverse Simpson) was observed in tumor tissue than in normal lung tissue (around 450 vs 150, P = 0.0075, Mann-Whitney U test). In normal lung, the top 100 clones accounted for a significantly larger cumulative share of the repertoire than in tumor tissue. Only approximately 16 patients were included in the cohort, and the need for larger samples and more detailed clinical data was noted by the authors. TCR diversity was significantly higher in younger patients, and greater tumor TCR diversity was associated with shorter overall survival and shorter disease-free survival.

Libraries came from multiplex PCR. These reads were obtained on an Illumina HiSeq 2500. Following protocols modified from ARM-PCR, the researchers constructed TCRbeta libraries through three rounds of nested PCR with primers (Table S4). PCR products of 200-500 bp were gel-excised and purified with the QIAquick gel extraction kit before sequencing. On the authors' methods: Trimmomatic was used to clean the reads, FLASH merged the cleaned reads into complete CDR3 sequences, and MiTCR assigned the sequences to V(D)J germline segments. Clonal diversity was computed as the inverse Simpson's index with VDJtools. In-frame sequences lacking a premature stop codon were counted as productive reads. TCRdb took the public reads, trimmed them with fastp at Q25, ran MiXCR for clone calling and kept in-frame beta chains. Duplicate CDR3 protein sequences are folded into a single record with the most common DNA and genes. It is TCRdb's table, rather than the study itself, that gives the V and J calls and clone size. The sample table records about 98,000 distinct CDR3 sequences; around three quarters of these occur just once. The ten top clones hold more than 25% of the sample.

Bulk unsorted tissue served as the source for RNA extraction, and RNA quality was assessed using a NanoDrop ND-1000 and an Agilent 2100. Distant non-tumor tissue taken more than 3 cm from the tumor edge was used as the normal lung sample. The donors were newly diagnosed lung cancer patients admitted for thoracic surgery in China from August to November 2014 who had not received prior chemotherapy. Anyone who had undergone radiotherapy or chemotherapy before, or who had another cancer at the same time, was left out of the study. Surgical tissue pieces of about 1-2.1 cm3 were preserved in RNAlater solution and stored at -80 °C until use. The CDR3 contains 12 residues, cysteine and phenylalanine counted. The only DNA kept is the CDR3, 36 bases in frame from the first base. Sequences GTSNPN (CDR1) and SVGIG (CDR2) are obtained from the germline V gene (reference sequence). Points on this clonotype: Its antigen is still unknown. Compared with germline, one end of the junction differs, possibly owing to a read error.

This receptor was obtained from a man in his sixties with small cell lung cancer. The rearrangement joined TRBV30 to TRBJ1-1, with the D gene not confidently named. The sample taken for sequencing was distant non-tumor lung tissue. The CDR3 in this case is CARSQMGNEAFF. The DNA sequence is as follows: TGTGCCCGGAGCCAAATGGGAAATGAAGCTTTCTTT.